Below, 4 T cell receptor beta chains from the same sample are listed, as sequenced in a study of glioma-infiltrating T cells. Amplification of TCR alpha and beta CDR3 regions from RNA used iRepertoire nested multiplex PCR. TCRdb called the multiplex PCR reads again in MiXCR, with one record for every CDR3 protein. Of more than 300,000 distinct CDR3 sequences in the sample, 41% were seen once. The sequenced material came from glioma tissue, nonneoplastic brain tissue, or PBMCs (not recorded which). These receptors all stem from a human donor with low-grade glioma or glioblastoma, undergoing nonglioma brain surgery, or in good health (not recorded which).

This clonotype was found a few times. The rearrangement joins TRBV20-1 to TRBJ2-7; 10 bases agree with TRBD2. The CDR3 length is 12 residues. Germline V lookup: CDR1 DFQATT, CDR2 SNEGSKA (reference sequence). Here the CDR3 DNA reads TGCAGCTTTGGGACTAGCGCCTACGAGCAGTACTTC. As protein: CSFGTSAYEQYF.

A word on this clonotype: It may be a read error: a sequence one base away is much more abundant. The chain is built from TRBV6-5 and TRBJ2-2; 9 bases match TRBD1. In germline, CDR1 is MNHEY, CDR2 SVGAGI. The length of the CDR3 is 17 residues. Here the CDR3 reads CAISRRPGQGNTGELFF. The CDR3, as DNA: TGTGCCATCAGTAGACGCCCGGGACAGGGAAATACCGGGGAGCTGTTTTTT.

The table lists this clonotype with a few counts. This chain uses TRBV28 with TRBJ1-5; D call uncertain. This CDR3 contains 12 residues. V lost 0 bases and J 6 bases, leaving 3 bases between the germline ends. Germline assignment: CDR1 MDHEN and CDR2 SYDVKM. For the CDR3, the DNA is TGTGCCAGCAGTTTATGGGTTCAGCCCCAGCATTTT. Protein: CASSLWVQPQHF.

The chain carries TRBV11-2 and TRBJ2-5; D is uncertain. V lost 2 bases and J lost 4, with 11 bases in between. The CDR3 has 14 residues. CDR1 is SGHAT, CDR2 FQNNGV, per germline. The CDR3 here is CASSLFPLGETQYF. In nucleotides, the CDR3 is TGTGCCAGCAGCTTATTTCCCCTCGGAGAGACCCAGTACTTC.